This record looks at one TCR beta chain sequence and its context. Antigen specificity is unknown. This sample is part of a study of CD8 T cells in ankylosing spondylitis. Findings and limits, study-wide: Within ankylosing spondylitis blood, a TCR beta motif made up of eight or nine highly homologous variants appeared to be characteristic.

The CDR3 sequence is 13 residues long. The ends were cut back, 6 bases at V and 3 bases at J, with 12 bases in the middle. Germline-derived CDR1 and CDR2 are ENHRY and SYGVKD. Researchers built TCR beta libraries using quantitative 5'-RACE with molecular barcodes. TCRdb ran MiXCR on the 5' RACE reads and lists one entry per CDR3 protein. The sample includes about 360,000 distinct CDR3 sequences, more than 20% of them seen just once. The source is a male donor with ankylosing spondylitis or in good health (not recorded which). Source material: blood, either unsorted or a sorted T cell fraction (not recorded which). The V and J genes are TRBV10-3 and TRBJ2-7; D is unclear. CDR3 DNA: TGTGCCATCAGCGACCCTCCAGTCTACGAGCAGTACTTC. Protein product: CAISDPPVYEQYF.